The 27 T cell receptor beta chains given below trace back to one sample, sequenced in a study of T cells in Graves' hyperthyroidism and ophthalmopathy. Researchers amplified the TCR beta CDR3 regions from RNA transcripts. The HTBI set primed first-round TCR CDR3 RT-PCR. In TCRdb, the multiplex PCR reads were re-called with MiXCR into one record per CDR3 protein. Of roughly 840,000 distinct CDR3 sequences in the sample, 35% to 40% are singletons; the top ten hold about 9%. Sequencing was performed on blood. The receptors were sampled from a man younger than 30 with Graves' hyperthyroidism.

J is TRBJ2-2 and V is TRBV5-5, with a tentative D call TRBD2 (6 bases). The V and J ends lost 4 bases and 4 bases respectively, with 11 bases between them. CDR1 is SGHKS and CDR2 is YYEKEE in the germline V gene (reference sequence). The CDR3 contains 14 residues. For the CDR3, the DNA is TGTGCCAGCAGCGGGGGAGGTGGCACCGGGGAGCTGTTTTTT. It yields the protein CASSGGGGTGELFF. Looking up the rest from reference TRBV5-5 and TRBJ2-2 gives the full variable domain: DAGVTQSPTHLIKTRGQQVTLRCSPISGHKSVSWYQQVLGQGPQFIFQYYEKEERGRGNFPDRFSARQFPNYSSELNVNALLLGDSALYLCASSGGGGTGELFFGEGSRLTVL.

This clonotype was counted ten times or more. The chain joins TRBV5-5 to TRBJ1-2; D ambiguous. The germline V and J ends were trimmed by 2 bases and 4 bases, with 9 bases remaining between them. CDR1 and CDR2 from the germline V gene are SGHKS and YYEKEE (reference sequence). This CDR3 is 13 amino acids long. CDR3 sequence reads: CASSFGGIYGYTF. CDR3 DNA sequence: TGTGCCAGCAGCTTCGGCGGCATCTATGGCTACACCTTC.

This clonotype occurred a few times. V gene TRBV6-1 combines with J gene TRBJ1-4; unclear D gene. V dropped 0 bases and J dropped 8 bases, with 7 bases sitting between them. Per the germline V gene, CDR1 is MNHNS and CDR2 is SASEGT. The CDR3 length is 13 residues. For the CDR3, the DNA is TGTGCCAGCAGTGAAGCTCATCGAGAAAAACTGTTTTTT. It encodes CASSEAHREKLFF.

This clonotype has just a few counts. V usage is TRBV19 and J usage is TRBJ2-7; D gene uncertain. Per the germline V gene, CDR1 is LNHDA and CDR2 is SQIVND (reference sequence). V shed 4 bases and J shed 1 base, with 14 bases lying between them. The CDR3 is 15 amino acids. The CDR3 sequence is CASSRAQALSYEQYF. Written as DNA, the CDR3 is TGTGCCAGTAGTAGAGCGCAAGCCCTGTCCTACGAGCAGTACTTC.

V and J are TRBV28 and TRBJ1-2; TRBD1 aligns across 7 bases. This CDR3 comprises 14 residues. CDR1 and CDR2 (germline): MDHEN, SYDVKM. V lost 5 bases and J lost 3; bases outside the gene matches: 6. CDR3 bases: TGTGCCAGCAGTGTGGCAGGGGGTCACTATGGCTACACCTTC. Translating it yields CASSVAGGHYGYTF.

Concerning this clonotype: Compared with germline, one end of the junction differs, possibly owing to a read error. The chain carries TRBV9 and TRBJ2-7, with TRBD2 matching 8 bases. The CDR3 spans 15 residues. CDR1 is SGDLS, CDR2 YYNGEE, per germline. In DNA, the CDR3 is TGTGCCAACAGCGTAGCGGCGGGGGGAACCTACGAGCAGTACTTC. It specifies CANSVAAGGTYEQYF.

This clonotype was detected many times. The chain has TRBV19 and TRBJ2-5; 12 positions agree with TRBD1. The germline V gene encodes CDR1 LNHDA and CDR2 SQIVND (reference sequence). This CDR3 is 12 amino acids long. The junction had 5 bases not matched to a gene; V was cut back by 11 bases and J by 7 bases. CDR3 loop: CAAGTGGVTQYF. The CDR3 nucleotides are TGTGCCGCCGGGACAGGGGGCGTGACCCAGTACTTC.

This clonotype has only a few counts. The chain recombines TRBV13 with TRBJ1-1; no reliable D call. This CDR3 has 14 amino acids. Trimming took 6 bases from V and 0 from J, leaving 11 bases between them. The germline V gene has CDR1 PRHDT and CDR2 FYEKMQ (reference sequence). The CDR3 DNA reads as TGTGCCAGCAGTCAAGCGGCAGTGAACACTGAAGCTTTCTTT. Translation gives CASSQAAVNTEAFF. The full variable domain, rest sourced from reference TRBV13 and TRBJ1-1, is AAGVIQSPRHLIKEKRETATLKCYPIPRHDTVYWYQQGPGQDPQFLISFYEKMQSDKGSIPDRFSAQQFSDYHSELNMSSLELGDSALYFCASSQAAVNTEAFFGQGTRLTVV.

This clonotype was found many times. The V and J genes are TRBV7-2 and TRBJ2-7; D possibly matches TRBD1 or TRBD2 (5 bases each). Germline V gene sequence: CDR1 SGHTA, CDR2 FQGNSA. CDR3 length: 13 residues. The germline V and J ends were trimmed by 6 bases and 0 bases, with 9 bases remaining between them. The DNA of the CDR3 is TGTGCCAGCAGAAGGGACGACTCCTACGAGCAGTACTTC. This gives the protein CASRRDDSYEQYF.

This clonotype was seen once. The V call is TRBV5-1, the J call TRBJ1-2; 7 bases match TRBD1. The CDR3 loop spans 15 amino acids. CDR1 and CDR2 (germline): SGHRS, YFSETQ. V gave up 0 bases and J gave up 6 bases; unmatched junction bases: 8. In DNA, the CDR3 is TGCGCCAGCAGCTTGGGACAGGGCTTGAACGATGGCTACACCTTC. This gives the protein CASSLGQGLNDGYTF.

This clonotype was counted between two and nine times. CDR3 nucleotides: TGCGCCAGCAGCTTGCGGGGACAGGATGGGATGAACACTGAAGCTTTCTTT. Translating gives CASSLRGQDGMNTEAFF. V usage is TRBV5-1 and J usage is TRBJ1-1; 8 bases align to TRBD1. This CDR3 has 17 amino acids. J was trimmed by 0 bases and V by 1 base; bases with no gene match: 8. Germline CDR1 is SGHRS and CDR2 is YFSETQ.

This clonotype was seen many times. The rearrangement uses TRBV9 and TRBJ2-6; D tentatively fits TRBD1 or TRBD2 (5 bases each). The germline gives CDR1 SGDLS, CDR2 YYNGEE. With 2 bases removed from V and 0 bases from J, the gap between germline ends came to 12 bases. CDR3 length: 17 residues. CDR3 sequence: CASSVGGTPSGANVLTF. CDR3 in DNA: TGTGCCAGCAGCGTGGGTGGGACGCCCTCTGGGGCCAACGTCCTGACTTTC.

The V call is TRBV19, the J call TRBJ2-5, with D uncertain. V lost 3 bases to trimming and J lost 2 bases, with 7 bases between them. Per germline, CDR1 LNHDA and CDR2 SQIVND (reference sequence). This CDR3 is built from 13 residues. The CDR3, as DNA: TGTGCCAGTAGTATGACATCTCAAGAGACCCAGTACTTC. It translates to CASSMTSQETQYF.

This clonotype was seen a handful of times. The chain uses TRBV14 and TRBJ1-2; D remains unclear. V was shortened by 0 bases and J by 2 bases, with 10 bases between the two germline ends. The length of the CDR3 is 15 residues. Germline V CDR1 and CDR2: SGHDN, FVKESK. For the CDR3, the DNA is TGTGCCAGCAGCCAAGAGGGCAGATTAAACTATGGCTACACCTTC. Translating gives CASSQEGRLNYGYTF.

The CDR3 reads CASNPQGAIDSPLHF. The CDR3 DNA reads as TGTGCCAGTAACCCACAGGGGGCGATTGATTCACCCCTCCACTTT. The chain combines TRBV19 with TRBJ1-6; 9 positions agree with TRBD1. The CDR3 totals 15 residues. Germline V lookup: CDR1 LNHDA, CDR2 SQIVND (reference sequence). The J segment lost 8 bases and the V segment lost 7 bases, leaving 9 bases of the junction unmatched.

This clonotype was seen at least ten times. The chain has TRBV20-1 and TRBJ2-2; D uncertain. The CDR3 totals 15 residues. Per germline, CDR1 DFQATT and CDR2 SNEGSKA (reference sequence). The germline V and J ends were trimmed by 1 base and 6 bases, with 15 bases remaining between them. CDR3 sequence: CSARGPPEASGELFF. For the CDR3, the DNA is TGCAGTGCTAGAGGCCCTCCCGAAGCTTCCGGGGAGCTGTTTTTT.

This chain joins TRBV4-3 and TRBJ1-5; D possibly corresponds to TRBD1 (5 bases). The germline CDR1 and CDR2 sequences are LGHNA and YSLEER. The CDR3 is 14 amino acids. V lost 1 base and J lost 5, with 9 bases in between. The CDR3 DNA is TGCGCCAGCAGCCAAGGGGTAGGGGATCAGCCCCAGCATTTT. Protein product: CASSQGVGDQPQHF.

The gene calls are TRBV29-1 and TRBJ1-2, with D hard to call. The CDR3 is made up of 11 amino acids. V was clipped by 8 bases and J by 7 bases, with 14 bases between them. Germline lookup yields CDR1 SQVTM and CDR2 ANQGSEA. CDR3 DNA sequence: TGCAGCCATGGAGGCAAAGCTGGCTACACCTTC. Its protein is CSHGGKAGYTF.

The chain has TRBV12-3 or TRBV12-4 and TRBJ2-5, with D maybe TRBD2 (6 bases). Trimming removed 4 bases at V and 4 bases at J, with 13 bases between. The CDR3 sequence is 14 residues long. The CDR3 sequence is CASSSTRTLETQYF. In nucleotides, the CDR3 is TGTGCCAGCAGTTCGACTAGGACGTTAGAGACCCAGTACTTC.

This chain joins TRBV7-9 and TRBJ2-5; possible D gene TRBD2, 6 bases. Trimming removed 1 base at V and 4 bases at J, with 13 bases between. Germline values: CDR1 SEHNR, CDR2 FQNEAQ (reference sequence). This CDR3 comprises 15 residues. DNA for the CDR3: TGTGCCAGCAGCTTAGTCGGGAGTATTTCAGAGACCCAGTACTTC. It codes for CASSLVGSISETQYF.

The chain's CDR3 is CASLGGGYTEAFF. In nucleotides, the CDR3 is TGTGCCAGCCTCGGGGGGGGCTATACTGAAGCTTTCTTT. The V and J genes are TRBV12-3 or TRBV12-4 and TRBJ1-1, with a tentative D call TRBD1 (6 bases). The CDR3 spans 13 residues. V was clipped by 8 bases and J by 5 bases, with 15 bases between them.

The V and J genes are TRBV7-6 and TRBJ2-5, with 7 bases that match TRBD1. Trimming cost V 1 base and J 5 bases; bases outside gene matches: 4. The CDR3 extends over 14 amino acids. Germline V gene sequence: CDR1 SGHVS, CDR2 FNYEAQ. The chain's CDR3 is CASSLEGAWETQYF. Here the CDR3 DNA reads TGTGCCAGCAGCTTAGAGGGGGCTTGGGAGACCCAGTACTTC.

This clonotype has just a few counts. This chain's CDR3 is CASSLALVVTEAFF. The CDR3, as DNA: TGTGCCAGCAGCTTAGCGTTAGTGGTCACTGAAGCTTTCTTT. The chain employs TRBV7-2 and TRBJ1-1; D is unclear. The V end was cut by 0 bases, the J end by 4 bases, with 9 bases between. This CDR3 region has 14 residues. CDR1 and CDR2 (germline): SGHTA, FQGNSA.

The gene calls are TRBV2 and TRBJ1-5, with TRBD1 as a possible D gene (6 bases). The V gene's germline CDR1 is SNHLY and CDR2 FYNNEI. V was trimmed by 4 bases and J by 5 bases, leaving 12 bases between them. This CDR3 has 14 residues. The CDR3 here is CASSVEQGDQPQHF. The CDR3 nucleotides are TGTGCCAGCAGTGTGGAACAGGGAGATCAGCCCCAGCATTTT. Drawing the rest from reference TRBV2 and TRBJ1-5, the complete variable domain is EPEVTQTPSHQVTQMGQEVILRCVPISNHLYFYWYRQILGQKVEFLVSFYNNEISEKSEIFDDQFSVERPDGSNFTLKIRSTKLEDSAMYFCASSVEQGDQPQHFGDGTRLSIL.

This clonotype was seen a handful of times. The chain couples TRBV6-5 to TRBJ2-7, with D uncertain. The V and J ends lost 4 bases and 6 bases respectively, with 10 bases between them. From germline, CDR1 is MNHEY and CDR2 SVGAGI. The CDR3 sequence is 12 residues long. The CDR3 spells CASSLQFREQYF. CDR3 coding DNA: TGTGCCAGCAGTTTGCAGTTCCGCGAGCAGTACTTC.

The chain uses TRBV6-6 and TRBJ1-1, with 7 bases aligning to TRBD1. There are 16 residues in the CDR3. The germline gives CDR1 MNHNY, CDR2 SVGAGI (reference sequence). After removal of 6 bases from V and 0 bases from J, the junction contained 10 bases not matched to a gene. Written as DNA, the CDR3 is TGTGCCAGCAGCCCAATCTTGACAGGGATGAACACTGAAGCTTTCTTT. Its translation: CASSPILTGMNTEAFF.

In this sample, this clonotype turned up a few times. CDR3 nucleotide sequence: TGTGCCAGCAGCTTAGTAATTAGCGGCGACGAGCAGTACTTC. It yields the protein CASSLVISGDEQYF. The chain couples TRBV13 to TRBJ2-7, with D possibly matching TRBD2 (6 bases). V was pared by 1 base and J by 5 bases, with 12 bases between. The CDR3 runs 14 residues. CDR1 and CDR2 from the germline V gene are PRHDT and FYEKMQ (reference sequence).